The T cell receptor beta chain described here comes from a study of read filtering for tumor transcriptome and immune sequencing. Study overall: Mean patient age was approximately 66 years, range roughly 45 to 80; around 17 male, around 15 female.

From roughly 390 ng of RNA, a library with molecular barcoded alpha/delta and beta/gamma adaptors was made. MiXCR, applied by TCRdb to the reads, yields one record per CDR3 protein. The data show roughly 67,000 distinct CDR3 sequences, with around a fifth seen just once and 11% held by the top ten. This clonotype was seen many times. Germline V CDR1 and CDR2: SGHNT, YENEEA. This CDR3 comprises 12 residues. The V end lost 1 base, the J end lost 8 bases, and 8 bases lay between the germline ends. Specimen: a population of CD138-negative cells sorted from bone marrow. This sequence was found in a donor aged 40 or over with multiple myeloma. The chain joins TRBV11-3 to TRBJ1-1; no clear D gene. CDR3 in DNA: TGTGCCAGCAGCTTAGGAGGGAACGAAGCTTTCTTT. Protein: CASSLGGNEAFF.